This record concerns one T cell receptor (beta chain) sequence. What it binds is not known. Sequencing was performed with immunoSEQ multiplex PCR; in TCRdb, only in-frame clones are kept and a portion is missing. The top ten hold around 2.4% of the sample, which has about 40,000 clones, roughly 84% seen once. The data derive from a study of a mutant IDH1 vaccine in newly diagnosed glioma. Germline values: CDR1 PRHDT, CDR2 FYEKMQ (reference sequence). Trimming pared 7 bases from V and 2 bases from J, leaving 12 bases between. The CDR3 totals 13 residues. Time point specified: week 11, during vaccination. Each dose delivered 300 ug of mutant IDH1 20-mer peptide subcutaneously with imiquimod.

The receptor was isolated from a man in his forties with glioma. This rearrangement joins TRBV13 to TRBJ2-7; tentatively, D is TRBD1 or TRBD2 (5 bases each). The sequences come from PBMCs, collected from a glioma patient whose treatment included an IDH1 peptide vaccine. CDR3 sequence reads: CASTGRRAYEQYF. CDR3 bases: TGTGCCAGCACAGGGCGGCGGGCCTACGAGCAGTACTTC. Based on the CDR3 plus reference TRBV13 and TRBJ2-7, the full variable domain is AAGVIQSPRHLIKEKRETATLKCYPIPRHDTVYWYQQGPGQDPQFLISFYEKMQSDKGSIPDRFSAQQFSDYHSELNMSSLELGDSALYFCASTGRRAYEQYFGPGTRLTVT.